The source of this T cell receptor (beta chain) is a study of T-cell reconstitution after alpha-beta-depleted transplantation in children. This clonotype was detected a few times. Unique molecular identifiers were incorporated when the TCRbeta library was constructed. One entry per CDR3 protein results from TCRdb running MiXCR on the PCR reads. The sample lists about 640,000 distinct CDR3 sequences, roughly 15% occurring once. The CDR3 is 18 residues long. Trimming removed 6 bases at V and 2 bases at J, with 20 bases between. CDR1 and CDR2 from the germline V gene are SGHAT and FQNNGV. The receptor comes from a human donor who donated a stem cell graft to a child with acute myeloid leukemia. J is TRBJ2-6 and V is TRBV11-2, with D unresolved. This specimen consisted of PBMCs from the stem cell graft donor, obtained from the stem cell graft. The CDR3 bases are TGTGCCAGCAGTGGGTCCGGTGCCGAGGTCCCTGGGGCCAACGTCCTGACTTTC. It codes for CASSGSGAEVPGANVLTF.